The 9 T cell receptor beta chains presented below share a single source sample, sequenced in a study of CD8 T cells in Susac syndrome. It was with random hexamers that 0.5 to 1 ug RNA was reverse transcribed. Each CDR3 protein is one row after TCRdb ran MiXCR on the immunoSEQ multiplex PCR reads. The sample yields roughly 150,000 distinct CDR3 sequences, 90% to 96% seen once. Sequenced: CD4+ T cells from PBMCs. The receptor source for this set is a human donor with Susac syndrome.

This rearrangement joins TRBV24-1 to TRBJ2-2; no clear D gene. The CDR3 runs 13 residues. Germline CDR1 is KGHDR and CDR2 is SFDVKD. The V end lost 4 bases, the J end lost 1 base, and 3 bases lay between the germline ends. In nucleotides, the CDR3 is TGTGCCACCAGTGACCAGAACACCGGGGAGCTGTTTTTT. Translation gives CATSDQNTGELFF.

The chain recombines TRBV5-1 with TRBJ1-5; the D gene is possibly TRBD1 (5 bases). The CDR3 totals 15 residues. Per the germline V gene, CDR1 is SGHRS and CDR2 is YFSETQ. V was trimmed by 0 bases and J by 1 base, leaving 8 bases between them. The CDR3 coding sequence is TGCGCCAGCAGCTTGGTAGGGGCGAGCAATCAGCCCCAGCATTTT. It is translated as CASSLVGASNQPQHF.

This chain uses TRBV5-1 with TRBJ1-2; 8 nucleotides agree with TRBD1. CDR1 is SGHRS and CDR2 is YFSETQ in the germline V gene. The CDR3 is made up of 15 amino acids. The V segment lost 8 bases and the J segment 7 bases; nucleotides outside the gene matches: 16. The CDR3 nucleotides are TGCGCCAGTCGACACGGACAGGGTGATTTCGGTGGCTACACCTTC. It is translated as CASRHGQGDFGGYTF.

The CDR3 DNA reads as TGTGCCAGCAGCCAAGGGCCTTTTGCGGGCGATGAGCAGTTCTTC. It encodes CASSQGPFAGDEQFF. The J gene is TRBJ2-1, the V gene TRBV3-1; D perhaps matches TRBD2 (5 bases). Trimming took 1 base from V and 8 from J, leaving 15 bases between them. This CDR3 region has 15 residues. From germline, CDR1 is LGHDT and CDR2 YNNKEL (reference sequence).

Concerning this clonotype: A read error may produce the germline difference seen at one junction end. The DNA of the CDR3 is TGTGCCAGCAGCTCGGGACGCCTGCTCTTCTTC. Translating it yields CASSSGRLLFF. V gene TRBV11-1 combines with J gene TRBJ2-7; the D gene could be TRBD1 or TRBD2 (5 bases each). CDR1 and CDR2 from the germline V gene are SGHAT and FQDESV (reference sequence). CDR3 length equals 11 residues.

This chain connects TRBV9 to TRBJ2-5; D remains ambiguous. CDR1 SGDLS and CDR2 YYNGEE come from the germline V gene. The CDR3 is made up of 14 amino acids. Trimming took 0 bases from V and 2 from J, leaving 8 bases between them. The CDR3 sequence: CASSVVGSQETQYF. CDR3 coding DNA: TGTGCCAGCAGCGTAGTTGGGTCGCAAGAGACCCAGTACTTC.

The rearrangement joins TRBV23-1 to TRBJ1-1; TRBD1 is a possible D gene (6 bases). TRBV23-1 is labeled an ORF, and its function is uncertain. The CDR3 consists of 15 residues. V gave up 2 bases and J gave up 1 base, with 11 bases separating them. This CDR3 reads CASSQTKQGNTEAFF. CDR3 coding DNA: TGCGCCAGCAGTCAAACAAAACAGGGGAACACTGAAGCTTTCTTT.

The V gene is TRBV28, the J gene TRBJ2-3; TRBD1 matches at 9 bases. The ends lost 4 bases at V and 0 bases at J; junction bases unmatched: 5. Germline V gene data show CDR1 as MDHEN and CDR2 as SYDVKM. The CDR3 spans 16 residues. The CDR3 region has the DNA TGTGCCAGCAGTTACGGGACAGGGATTAGCACAGATACGCAGTATTTT. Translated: CASSYGTGISTDTQYF.

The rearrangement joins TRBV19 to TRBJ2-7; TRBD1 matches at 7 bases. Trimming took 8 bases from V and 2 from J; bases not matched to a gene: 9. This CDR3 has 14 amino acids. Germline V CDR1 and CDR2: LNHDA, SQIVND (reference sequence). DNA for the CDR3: TGTGCCAGTTCCCGGGGACAGACCCCCTACGAGCAGTACTTC. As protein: CASSRGQTPYEQYF.